Below, 14 T cell receptor beta chains from the same sample are listed, as sequenced in a study of vaccination effects on CD4 cells after COVID-19. Antigen specificity for these receptors is unknown. Method: immunoSEQ multiplex PCR; TCRdb's copy keeps in-frame clones and lacks some. The sample records about 79,000 clones, approximately 74% being singletons. Sequencing followed a ViraFEST assay step that expanded antigen-specific CD4+ T cells with viral peptide pools. Once cultured for roughly 10 days, the cells underwent separation to obtain CD4+ T cells. Material: CD4+ T cells from PBMCs cultured with HCoV-229E spike peptides, obtained before COVID-19 vaccination. These receptors all stem from a human donor who received a COVID-19 vaccine.

This clone was counted a few times. The rearrangement links TRBV14 to TRBJ1-1; tentatively, D is TRBD1 (5 bases). This CDR3 is 15 amino acids long. Trimming took off 1 base at V and 5 bases at J, with 14 bases between the two ends. CDR1 and CDR2 (germline): SGHDN, FVKESK. The CDR3 nucleotides are TGTGCCAGCAGCCAAGCGGGCAGATGGGGGACTGAAGCTTTCTTT. It yields the protein CASSQAGRWGTEAFF.

This CDR3 reads CASSVAGTANTEAFF. DNA for the CDR3: TGTGCCAGCAGCGTTGCCGGGACAGCGAACACTGAAGCTTTCTTT. The chain recombines TRBV6-6 with TRBJ1-1, with 7 bases fitting TRBD1. The CDR3 length is 15 residues. Germline assignment: CDR1 MNHNY and CDR2 SVGAGI (reference sequence). V lost 6 bases to trimming and J lost 1 base; unmatched junction nucleotides: 8.

This clone came up a few times. This chain joins TRBV4-1 and TRBJ1-4; a possible D gene is TRBD1 (6 bases). This CDR3 region has 16 residues. Trimming stripped 1 base from V and 5 bases from J, with 14 bases between. CDR1 is MGHRA, CDR2 YSYEKL, per germline. The chain's CDR3 is CASSQGAQGRNEKLFF. The CDR3 nucleotides read TGCGCCAGCAGCCAAGGGGCCCAGGGGCGGAATGAAAAACTGTTTTTT.

The chain has TRBV2 and TRBJ1-1; tentative D call: TRBD1 (5 bases). This CDR3 is 13 amino acids long. CDR1 is SNHLY and CDR2 is FYNNEI in the germline V gene. The V and J ends lost 10 bases and 2 bases respectively, with 14 bases between them. The CDR3 sequence: CATLRDGNTEAFF. The CDR3 DNA follows: TGTGCCACCCTCCGGGACGGTAACACTGAAGCTTTCTTT. The variable domain in full, with the rest retrieved from reference TRBV2 and TRBJ1-1, is EPEVTQTPSHQVTQMGQEVILRCVPISNHLYFYWYRQILGQKVEFLVSFYNNEISEKSEIFDDQFSVERPDGSNFTLKIRSTKLEDSAMYFCATLRDGNTEAFFGQGTRLTVV.

This chain joins TRBV5-1 and TRBJ2-4; TRBD2 is a possible D gene (6 bases). The CDR3 covers 13 residues. V shed 4 bases and J shed 3 bases, with 8 bases lying between them. Germline-derived CDR1 and CDR2 are SGHRS and YFSETQ. CDR3 nucleotides: TGCGCCAGCAGCGCGGGGAGCAAAAACATTCAGTACTTC. Translating gives CASSAGSKNIQYF.

This clone was seen a single time. V gene TRBV18 combines with J gene TRBJ1-5; 7 bases are a match to TRBD1. The CDR3 contains 16 residues. Germline loops: CDR1 KGHSH, CDR2 LQKENI. Trimming at V came to 4 bases and at J to 1 base, leaving 7 bases not matched to a gene. Here the CDR3 DNA reads TGTGCCAGCTCACTTAGACAGGGCCAGAGCAATCAGCCCCAGCATTTT. This sequence encodes CASSLRQGQSNQPQHF.

The rearrangement links TRBV29-1 to TRBJ1-1; 7 nucleotides align to TRBD1. V lost 6 bases, J lost 4 bases, and 17 bases stayed unmatched. CDR3 length: 16 residues. Germline V CDR1 and CDR2: SQVTM, ANQGSEA. The CDR3: CSVGTAGDSRSTEAFF. CDR3 nucleotides: TGCAGCGTAGGGACAGCCGGGGACAGCAGGTCCACTGAAGCTTTCTTT.

The chain has TRBV3-1 (or the pseudogene TRBV3-2) and TRBJ2-5, with D maybe TRBD2 (6 bases). This CDR3 comprises 15 residues. Germline V lookup: CDR1 LGHDT, CDR2 YNNKEL (reference sequence). Trimming removed 0 bases from V and 5 bases from J, with 13 bases in between. This chain's CDR3 is CASSQDILASETQYF. The CDR3 bases are TGTGCCAGCAGCCAAGATATCCTAGCGTCGGAGACCCAGTACTTC.

The genes are TRBV9 and TRBJ2-3; 9 bases align to TRBD2. The J segment lost 0 bases and the V segment lost 0 bases, leaving 5 bases of the junction unmatched. Germline V gives CDR1 SGDLS, CDR2 YYNGEE. The CDR3 loop spans 17 amino acids. The CDR3, as DNA: TGTGCCAGCAGCGTAGATCTAGCGGGGTTGAGCACAGATACGCAGTATTTT. This translates into CASSVDLAGLSTDTQYF.

This chain joins TRBV7-2 and TRBJ1-4, with a possible D match to TRBD1 (6 bases). The CDR3 is made up of 14 amino acids. The V and J ends lost 5 bases and 8 bases respectively, with 15 bases between them. Germline V CDR1 and CDR2: SGHTA, FQGNSA. CDR3 protein: CASSADRPTEKLFF. The CDR3 region has the DNA TGTGCCAGCAGCGCCGACAGGCCCACAGAAAAACTGTTTTTT.

The chain has TRBV5-1 and TRBJ2-1; 10 nucleotides agree with TRBD2. The CDR3 length is 14 residues. V trimming: 5 bases; J trimming: 7 bases; junction bases outside the gene matches: 6. CDR1 and CDR2 from the germline V gene are SGHRS and YFSETQ. CDR3 sequence reads: CASSPGTSENEQFF. Written as DNA, the CDR3 is TGCGCCAGCAGTCCCGGGACTAGCGAAAATGAGCAGTTCTTC.

V gene TRBV4-3 combines with J gene TRBJ1-3, with 8 nucleotides matching TRBD1. Unmatched junction bases numbered 4, after V lost 6 bases and J lost 0 bases. From germline, CDR1 is LGHNA and CDR2 YSLEER. This CDR3 comprises 15 residues. The CDR3 sequence: CASRLTGDSGNTIYF. The CDR3 DNA reads as TGCGCCAGCAGATTGACAGGGGACTCTGGAAACACCATATATTTT.

The chain employs TRBV18 and TRBJ1-1, with 9 bases matching TRBD1. Germline CDR1 is KGHSH and CDR2 is LQKENI. Trimming at V came to 3 bases and at J to 1 base, leaving 12 bases not matched to a gene. The CDR3 runs to 18 residues. Here the CDR3 reads CASSPVIGTGRGNTEAFF. The CDR3 nucleotides read TGTGCCAGCTCACCCGTTATCGGGACAGGGCGGGGGAACACTGAAGCTTTCTTT. The full variable domain, completed using reference TRBV18 and TRBJ1-1, is NAGVMQNPRHLVRRRGQEARLRCSPMKGHSHVYWYRQLPEEGLKFMVYLQKENIIDESGMPKERFSAEFPKEGPSILRIQQVVRGDSAAYFCASSPVIGTGRGNTEAFFGQGTRLTVV.

The V call is TRBV4-2, the J call TRBJ1-3, with 8 bases fitting TRBD1. Germline CDR1 and CDR2: LGHNA and YNFKEQ. V lost 4 bases to trimming and J lost 0 bases; unmatched junction nucleotides: 8. The length of the CDR3 is 17 residues. In DNA form, the CDR3 reads TGTGCCAGCAGCCGCGGGACAGGTGGTGTCTCTGGAAACACCATATATTTT. It specifies CASSRGTGGVSGNTIYF.